These 9 T cell receptor beta chains originate from one sample sequenced in a study of cytomegalovirus exposure and HLA in healthy donors. Amplification used 60 Vbeta primers and 13 Jbeta primers. Using immunoSEQ multiplex PCR, the repertoire was profiled, and TCRdb retains in-frame clones only, with some absent. The repertoire holds about 26,000 clones, with about 70% as singletons. The sample comprised PBMCs. All receptors come from a woman in her fifties or sixties in good health and CMV-seronegative.

The chain employs TRBV11-3 and TRBJ2-7, with 10 positions matching TRBD2. The CDR3 is 14 amino acids. The germline gives CDR1 SGHNT, CDR2 YENEEA. With 5 bases clipped from V and 6 bases from J, the junction kept 7 bases outside the gene matches. CDR3 DNA sequence: TGTGCCAGCAGCCCAGCGGGAGGGCCGGGCGAGCAGTACTTC. Its translation is CASSPAGGPGEQYF.

V is TRBV7-2 and J is TRBJ2-7; no firm D call. V lost 5 bases, J lost 12 bases, and 14 bases lay in between. The CDR3 has 11 amino acids. The germline V gene encodes CDR1 SGHTA and CDR2 FQGNSA. The CDR3 region has the DNA TGTGCCAGCAGCCGGAGAACCGCGACGTACTTC. Its translation is CASSRRTATYF.

The V and J genes are TRBV9 and TRBJ2-7, with D possibly TRBD2 on 5 matching bases. The germline V gene has CDR1 SGDLS and CDR2 YYNGEE. This CDR3 has 13 amino acids. The V and J ends lost 6 bases and 0 bases respectively, with 10 bases between them. CDR3 sequence: CASKAADSYEQYF. The CDR3 DNA follows: TGTGCCAGCAAAGCGGCCGACTCCTACGAGCAGTACTTC.

The chain employs TRBV19 and TRBJ1-1, with TRBD1 matching 7 bases. V lost 1 base to trimming and J lost 8 bases; unmatched junction nucleotides: 7. Germline V gene sequence: CDR1 LNHDA, CDR2 SQIVND (reference sequence). This CDR3 region has 14 residues. CDR3 nucleotide sequence: TGTGCCAGTAGTATAGGGGACAGATTGTCGGAAGCTTTCTTT. The encoded protein is CASSIGDRLSEAFF.

The chain employs TRBV7-9 and TRBJ1-2; possible D gene TRBD1, 6 bases. Trimming took off 4 bases at V and 2 bases at J, with 14 bases between the two ends. CDR1 and CDR2 from the germline V gene are SEHNR and FQNEAQ (reference sequence). This CDR3 spans 15 amino acids. CDR3 sequence: CASSSWDTTNYGYTF. The CDR3 nucleotides are TGTGCCAGCAGCTCGTGGGACACCACAAACTATGGCTACACCTTC.

This rearrangement joins TRBV6-1 to TRBJ2-7; TRBD2 is a possible D gene (5 bases). The germline V and J ends were trimmed by 10 bases and 0 bases, with 19 bases remaining between them. The CDR3 has 15 residues. The V gene's germline CDR1 is MNHNS and CDR2 SASEGT. The CDR3 coding sequence is TGTGCCACCATCCGATCTAGCCCTAGCTCCTACGAGCAGTACTTC. This translates into CATIRSSPSSYEQYF.

This CDR3 reads CASSPLGGEGTDTQYF. The CDR3 DNA is TGTGCCAGCAGCCCTCTCGGGGGGGAAGGCACAGATACGCAGTATTTT. The rearrangement joins TRBV5-4 to TRBJ2-3; TRBD2 aligns across 8 bases. CDR3 length equals 16 residues. From germline, CDR1 is SGHNT and CDR2 YYREEE (reference sequence). J lost 1 base, V lost 4 bases, and 8 bases had no gene match.

The V gene is TRBV11-2, the J gene TRBJ2-1; no definite D call. This CDR3 has 15 residues. The ends were cut back, 2 bases at V and 0 bases at J, with 8 bases in the middle. Germline V lookup: CDR1 SGHAT, CDR2 FQNNGV. In DNA form, the CDR3 reads TGTGCCAGCAGCTTATTAGCCGGCTCCTACAATGAGCAGTTCTTC. Translated, it gives CASSLLAGSYNEQFF.

The chain carries TRBV6-5 and TRBJ1-5; the match to TRBD1 covers 7 bases. The V gene's germline CDR1 is MNHEY and CDR2 SVGAGI. The J segment lost 1 base and the V segment lost 6 bases, leaving 3 bases of the junction unmatched. This CDR3 contains 14 residues. CDR3 bases: TGTGCCAGCAGATTACAGGGGAGCAATCAGCCCCAGCATTTT. Translating gives CASRLQGSNQPQHF.